These T cell receptor beta chains were read from a single sample in a study of blood T cells in healthy people across ages. Via MiXCR, TCRdb re-called the 5' RACE reads, giving one row per CDR3 protein. Among under 1,000,000 distinct CDR3 sequences listed, about 37% were seen once. Sequenced: blood. These receptors came from a man aged 18 to 29 in good health. Each CDR3 is given with its conserved first and last residue. Each record gives: D gene, V gene, clone size, J gene, CDR3 protein, CDR3 DNA. D genes are given only for firm matches. Not every row has a clone size; where given, it reads once, few, many or a size class.

d_call: TRBD2
v_call: TRBV6-2/TRBV6-3
clone_size: many
j_call: TRBJ2-7
cdr3_aa: CASSYWTSGVGEQYF
cdr3_nt: TGTGCCAGCAGTTACTGGACTAGCGGGGTTGGCGAGCAGTACTTC

d_call: -
v_call: TRBV12-3/TRBV12-4
clone_size: -
j_call: TRBJ2-7
cdr3_aa: CASSLMASPASGEQYF
cdr3_nt: TGTGCCAGCAGTTTAATGGCTAGCCCAGCCTCGGGGGAGCAGTACTTC

d_call: TRBD1
v_call: TRBV15
clone_size: -
j_call: TRBJ1-1
cdr3_aa: CATSKTGEVVDTEAFF
cdr3_nt: TGTGCCACCAGCAAAACAGGGGAGGTGGTCGACACTGAAGCTTTCTTT

d_call: -
v_call: TRBV5-6
clone_size: -
j_call: TRBJ2-3
cdr3_aa: CASSWPAGDLASTDTQYF
cdr3_nt: TGTGCCAGCAGCTGGCCGGCAGGGGATTTAGCGAGCACAGATACGCAGTATTTT

d_call: -
v_call: TRBV7-9
clone_size: -
j_call: TRBJ1-2
cdr3_aa: CASSPGATGYGYTF
cdr3_nt: TGTGCCAGCAGCCCAGGGGCGACCGGCTATGGCTACACCTTC

d_call: TRBD2
v_call: TRBV7-8
clone_size: -
j_call: TRBJ2-2
cdr3_aa: CASSQAGRGGPGGELFF
cdr3_nt: TGTGCCAGCAGCCAAGCGGGCCGCGGGGGGCCTGGCGGGGAGCTGTTTTTT

d_call: -
v_call: TRBV5-1
clone_size: -
j_call: TRBJ1-1
cdr3_aa: CASSLAQSTEAFF
cdr3_nt: TGCGCCAGCAGCTTGGCCCAGAGCACTGAAGCTTTCTTT

d_call: -
v_call: TRBV6-2/TRBV6-3
clone_size: -
j_call: TRBJ2-3
cdr3_aa: CASGLRSPKDTQYF
cdr3_nt: TGTGCCAGCGGCCTCCGGTCCCCAAAGGATACGCAGTATTTT

d_call: TRBD1
v_call: TRBV7-7
clone_size: -
j_call: TRBJ2-1
cdr3_aa: CASSKQGAYNEQFF
cdr3_nt: TGTGCCAGCAGCAAACAGGGGGCTTACAATGAGCAGTTCTTC

d_call: TRBD1
v_call: TRBV10-3
clone_size: -
j_call: TRBJ2-3
cdr3_aa: CALGGQGGDTQYF
cdr3_nt: TGTGCCCTCGGAGGACAGGGCGGAGATACGCAGTATTTT

d_call: TRBD1
v_call: TRBV9
clone_size: -
j_call: TRBJ1-2
cdr3_aa: CASTERTGDYDYTF
cdr3_nt: TGTGCCAGCACCGAAAGGACAGGGGACTATGACTACACCTTC

d_call: -
v_call: TRBV28
clone_size: -
j_call: TRBJ2-2
cdr3_aa: CASSYRTGELFF
cdr3_nt: TGTGCCAGCAGCTATCGGACCGGGGAGCTGTTTTTT

d_call: TRBD1
v_call: TRBV10-3
clone_size: few
j_call: TRBJ2-3
cdr3_aa: CAISEYQTGGGTDTQYF
cdr3_nt: TGTGCCATCAGTGAATACCAGACAGGGGGAGGCACAGATACGCAGTATTTT

d_call: -
v_call: TRBV7-6
clone_size: many
j_call: TRBJ2-7
cdr3_aa: CASSLDSGSYEQYF
cdr3_nt: TGTGCCAGCAGCTTAGATAGCGGATCCTACGAGCAGTACTTC

d_call: TRBD1
v_call: TRBV2
clone_size: few
j_call: TRBJ1-5
cdr3_aa: CASSPDRVEPQHF
cdr3_nt: TGTGCCAGCAGCCCGGACAGGGTGGAGCCCCAGCATTTT

d_call: -
v_call: TRBV14
clone_size: few
j_call: TRBJ2-1
cdr3_aa: CASSPLLSSYNEQFF
cdr3_nt: TGTGCCAGCAGCCCCCTCCTGAGCTCCTACAATGAGCAGTTCTTC